Listed below are T cell receptor beta chains from one sample, sequenced in a study of Graves' ophthalmopathy and Graves' hyperthyroidism. One entry per CDR3 protein, called by TCRdb with MiXCR from the multiplex PCR reads. The sample contains hundreds of thousands of distinct CDR3 sequences, roughly two fifths of which appear only once. The source material was peripheral blood. The receptors come from an adult man with Graves' ophthalmopathy. Each CDR3 is given with its conserved first and last residue. The order of the fields is D gene, J gene, clone size, V gene, CDR3 DNA, CDR3 protein. D genes are given only for firm matches. Size is omitted from some rows. Given values are once, few, many or a class for expanded clones.

d_call: TRBD2
j_call: TRBJ2-2
clone_size: -
v_call: TRBV7-7
cdr3_nt: TGTGCTAGCGGGGGATACACCGGGGAGCTGTTTTTT
cdr3_aa: CASGGYTGELFF

d_call: TRBD1
j_call: TRBJ2-2
clone_size: many
v_call: TRBV10-3
cdr3_nt: TGTGCCATCAGTGAGACGGGAGGACAGGGGAATCACGGGGAGCTGTTTTTT
cdr3_aa: CAISETGGQGNHGELFF

d_call: TRBD1
j_call: TRBJ2-5
clone_size: -
v_call: TRBV11-2
cdr3_nt: TGTGCCAGCAGCTTCGGACAGGAAGAGACCCAGTACTTC
cdr3_aa: CASSFGQEETQYF

d_call: TRBD1
j_call: TRBJ1-4
clone_size: -
v_call: TRBV10-3
cdr3_nt: TGTGCCATCAGGGGACAGCTTAATGAAAAACTGTTTTTT
cdr3_aa: CAIRGQLNEKLFF

d_call: TRBD1
j_call: TRBJ1-2
clone_size: few
v_call: TRBV9
cdr3_nt: TGTGCCAGCAGCTCCCGGACAGGGGCCATTTTAGCTAACTATGGCTACACCTTC
cdr3_aa: CASSSRTGAILANYGYTF

d_call: -
j_call: TRBJ2-7
clone_size: few
v_call: TRBV6-6
cdr3_nt: TGTGCCAGCAGTTACCTCGACAGGGAGGGGTCCTACGAGCAGTACTTC
cdr3_aa: CASSYLDREGSYEQYF

d_call: -
j_call: TRBJ2-2
clone_size: few
v_call: TRBV5-1
cdr3_nt: TGCGCCAGCAGCTTATGGGCGAGTATCGGGGAGCTGTTTTTT
cdr3_aa: CASSLWASIGELFF

d_call: -
j_call: TRBJ1-5
clone_size: few
v_call: TRBV10-3
cdr3_nt: TGTGCCAGCAGTCCGCGAACAGGGTTAAGCAATCAGCCCCAGCATTTT
cdr3_aa: CASSPRTGLSNQPQHF

d_call: -
j_call: TRBJ1-1
clone_size: few
v_call: TRBV19
cdr3_nt: TGTGCCAGTAGCCCCCGCACAGGGTGGAGTACTGAAGCTTTCTTT
cdr3_aa: CASSPRTGWSTEAFF

d_call: -
j_call: TRBJ1-5
clone_size: few
v_call: TRBV27
cdr3_nt: TGTGCCAGCAGTTCGGACGGCTTCAATCAGCCCCAGCATTTT
cdr3_aa: CASSSDGFNQPQHF

d_call: -
j_call: TRBJ1-5
clone_size: -
v_call: TRBV19
cdr3_nt: TGTGCCAGTAGTATAGATCGGGGACAATTCGACTATAGCAATCAGCCCCAGCATTTT
cdr3_aa: CASSIDRGQFDYSNQPQHF

d_call: -
j_call: TRBJ1-2
clone_size: many
v_call: TRBV7-2
cdr3_nt: TGTGCCAGCAGCTTAGGGGACGGAGGAGCGTATGGCTACACCTTC
cdr3_aa: CASSLGDGGAYGYTF

d_call: -
j_call: TRBJ1-2
clone_size: once
v_call: TRBV19
cdr3_nt: TGTGCCAGTAACCTTCGAGCTGCTAACTATGGCTACACCTTC
cdr3_aa: CASNLRAANYGYTF

d_call: TRBD2
j_call: TRBJ2-7
clone_size: many
v_call: TRBV10-3
cdr3_nt: TGTGCCATCAGTGAGGTGCGGGGGATGTTGGCGGGCGAGCAGTACTTC
cdr3_aa: CAISEVRGMLAGEQYF

d_call: -
j_call: TRBJ1-1
clone_size: -
v_call: TRBV20-1
cdr3_nt: TGCAGTGCTAGGGGACCGGGACGGGGAGGGGAAAGAGCTTTCTTT
cdr3_aa: CSARGPGRGGERAFF

d_call: TRBD1
j_call: TRBJ1-3
clone_size: few
v_call: TRBV3-1
cdr3_nt: TGTGCCAGCAGCCAAGATCAGGGGGAAGCTGGAAACACCATATATTTT
cdr3_aa: CASSQDQGEAGNTIYF

d_call: -
j_call: TRBJ2-7
clone_size: -
v_call: TRBV29-1
cdr3_nt: TGCAGCGTGGGAACAGTCTCCTACGAGCAGTACTTC
cdr3_aa: CSVGTVSYEQYF

d_call: -
j_call: TRBJ1-4
clone_size: -
v_call: TRBV6-2/TRBV6-3
cdr3_nt: TGTGCCAGCGGCGGGGCTTCAGAAAAACTGTTTTTT
cdr3_aa: CASGGASEKLFF

d_call: TRBD2
j_call: TRBJ2-5
clone_size: -
v_call: TRBV25-1
cdr3_nt: TGTGCCAGCGGAGGGCGGGGGGCCAGGGAGACCCAGTACTTC
cdr3_aa: CASGGRGARETQYF

d_call: -
j_call: TRBJ2-7
clone_size: -
v_call: TRBV13
cdr3_nt: TGTGCCAGCAGCCAAGATCGGGCGGGCGTATTGCACGAGCAGTACTTC
cdr3_aa: CASSQDRAGVLHEQYF